A selection of T cell receptor beta chains follows, all from one sample in a study of blood T cell repertoires in COVID-19. Sequencing was performed with immunoSEQ multiplex PCR; in TCRdb, only in-frame clones are kept and a portion is missing. The table records 250,000 or so clones, roughly 88% of them present only once. Sequenced input: peripheral blood. The receptors come from a woman in her 30s with active or convalescent COVID-19. Each CDR3 is given with its conserved first and last residue. The D gene is left open where the match is weak. Rows may omit the clone size; those that give it use once, few, many or a size class.

d_call: NA
clone_size: few
v_call: TRBV28
j_call: TRBJ2-3
cdr3_aa: CASSPFPGADTQYF
cdr3_nt: TGTGCCAGCAGTCCATTCCCAGGTGCAGATACGCAGTATTTT

d_call: NA
clone_size: few
v_call: TRBV7-9
j_call: TRBJ1-2
cdr3_aa: CASSLEVGTVYGYTF
cdr3_nt: TGTGCCAGCAGCTTAGAGGTCGGAACAGTCTATGGCTACACCTTC

d_call: TRBD2
clone_size: NA
v_call: TRBV5-1
j_call: TRBJ2-4
cdr3_aa: CASSSGGVAKNIQYF
cdr3_nt: TGCGCCAGCAGCTCCGGGGGGGTAGCCAAAAACATTCAGTACTTC

d_call: NA
clone_size: NA
v_call: TRBV3-1/TRBV3-2
j_call: TRBJ1-1
cdr3_aa: CASSQGSGGRHTEAFF
cdr3_nt: TGTGCCAGCAGCCAAGGTTCTGGGGGGAGGCACACTGAAGCTTTCTTT

d_call: NA
clone_size: NA
v_call: TRBV18
j_call: TRBJ1-5
cdr3_aa: CASSQELGSEAQHF
cdr3_nt: TGTGCCAGCTCGCAGGAACTAGGATCAGAGGCCCAGCATTTT

d_call: NA
clone_size: NA
v_call: TRBV7-3
j_call: TRBJ1-1
cdr3_aa: CASSLLGGTEAFF
cdr3_nt: TGTGCCAGCAGCTTGCTTGGGGGGACTGAAGCTTTCTTT

d_call: NA
clone_size: NA
v_call: TRBV19
j_call: TRBJ1-3
cdr3_aa: CASSIDLTGRSGNTIYF
cdr3_nt: TGTGCCAGTAGTATAGATCTTACAGGGCGCTCTGGAAACACCATATATTTT

d_call: TRBD1
clone_size: NA
v_call: TRBV7-2
j_call: TRBJ1-2
cdr3_aa: CASRVPGQGLGGYTF
cdr3_nt: TGTGCCAGCAGGGTTCCGGGACAGGGTCTTGGCGGCTACACCTTC

d_call: TRBD1
clone_size: NA
v_call: TRBV28
j_call: TRBJ1-2
cdr3_aa: CASSAAGQGIYGYTF
cdr3_nt: TGTGCCAGCAGCGCGGCGGGACAGGGGATCTATGGCTACACCTTC

d_call: TRBD1
clone_size: NA
v_call: TRBV5-4
j_call: TRBJ2-1
cdr3_aa: CASSPGQGAQDEQFF
cdr3_nt: TGTGCCAGCAGCCCAGGACAGGGGGCGCAAGATGAGCAGTTCTTC

d_call: NA
clone_size: NA
v_call: TRBV6-1
j_call: TRBJ1-1
cdr3_aa: CASSEKQGSSEAFF
cdr3_nt: TGTGCCAGCAGTGAAAAGCAGGGATCTTCTGAAGCTTTCTTT

d_call: NA
clone_size: NA
v_call: TRBV6-4
j_call: TRBJ2-1
cdr3_aa: CASSRGKGNEQFF
cdr3_nt: TGTGCCAGCAGCCGGGGGAAGGGCAATGAGCAGTTCTTC

d_call: TRBD1
clone_size: NA
v_call: TRBV7-2
j_call: TRBJ1-3
cdr3_aa: CASSLGTGGLTGNTIYF
cdr3_nt: TGTGCCAGCAGCTTAGGGACAGGGGGATTAACTGGAAACACCATATATTTT